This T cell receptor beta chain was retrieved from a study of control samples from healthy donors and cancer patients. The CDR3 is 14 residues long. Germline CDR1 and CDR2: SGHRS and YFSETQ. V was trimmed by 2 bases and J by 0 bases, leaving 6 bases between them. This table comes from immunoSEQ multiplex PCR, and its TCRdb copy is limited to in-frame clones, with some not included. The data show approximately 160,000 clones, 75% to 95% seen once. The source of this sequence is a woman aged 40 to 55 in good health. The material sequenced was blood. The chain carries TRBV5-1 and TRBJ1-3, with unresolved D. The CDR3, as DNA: TGCGCCAGCAGCTTCACGAGCTCTGGAAACACCATATATTTT. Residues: CASSFTSSGNTIYF.